This record covers a single TCR beta chain. The naive CD8 fraction comprised CD45RO-negative cells positively selected for CCR7 and excluded terminally differentiated effector memory CD45RA+ cells. These data originate in a study of shared clonotypes between healthy human individuals. The CDR3 is made up of 15 amino acids. V lost 2 bases to trimming and J lost 5 bases, with 16 bases between them. Germline lookup yields CDR1 SGHRS and CDR2 YFSETQ. Produced via immunoSEQ multiplex PCR; TCRdb's table is partial and in-frame only. Of about 2 million clones in the sample, about 95% were seen once. The receptor was derived from a man younger than 35 in good health. The sample consisted of naive CD8+ T cells sorted from blood. The V call is TRBV5-1, the J call TRBJ1-2; D possibly corresponds to TRBD1 (5 bases). CDR3 loop: CASSFNPGTEYGYTF. For the CDR3, the DNA is TGCGCCAGCAGCTTTAACCCCGGGACGGAATATGGCTACACCTTC. The whole variable domain, filled in from reference TRBV5-1 and TRBJ1-2, reads KAGVTQTPRYLIKTRGQQVTLSCSPISGHRSVSWYQQTPGQGLQFLFEYFSETQRNKGNFPGRFSGRQFSNSRSEMNVSTLELGDSALYLCASSFNPGTEYGYTFGSGTRLTVV.